A single T cell receptor (beta chain) is shown here with its context. This sample is part of a study of blood T cell repertoires in COVID-19. Looked up from germline, CDR1 is MNHEY and CDR2 is SMNVEV (reference sequence). The V gene end was trimmed by 5 bases and the J gene end by 0 bases; junction bases not matched to a gene: 3. The CDR3 covers 14 residues. In the original processing: Estimation of nucleated cell counts was performed using reference gene primer amplification. Profiling relied on immunoSEQ multiplex PCR, and the TCRdb table lists in-frame clones only, not all of them. V, J and clone size reflect that table, while D and trimming were determined from the DNA. The sample holds tens of thousands of clones, roughly 84% seen once.

The receptor was isolated from a man between 50 and 59 years old with COVID-19, enrolled during active disease. The sequencing input was peripheral blood. The chain has TRBV27 and TRBJ2-7, with TRBD1 matching over 8 bases. CDR3 sequence reads: CASSMTGVSYEQYF. CDR3 nucleotides: TGTGCCAGCAGTATGACAGGGGTCTCCTACGAGCAGTACTTC.